This T cell receptor beta chain is from a study of blood T cell repertoires in COVID-19. In germline, CDR1 is MNHEY, CDR2 SVGAGI. The V end was cut by 8 bases, the J end by 0 bases, with 16 bases between. This CDR3 is built from 15 residues. This table comes from immunoSEQ multiplex PCR, and its TCRdb copy is limited to in-frame clones, with some not included. This sample has about 98,000 clones, with 70% to 90% found just once. This clone was observed once. This sequence originates from a man between 70 and 80 years old with acute or convalescent COVID-19. Sequenced input: peripheral blood. V is TRBV6-5 and J is TRBJ2-5; TRBD2 might be the D (7 bases). This CDR3 is CASLKAGGHQETQYF. The CDR3, as DNA: TGTGCCAGCCTAAAGGCCGGGGGGCACCAAGAGACCCAGTACTTC.